This T cell receptor (beta chain) emerged from a study of blood T cell repertoires in COVID-19. As for the study in general: Samples taken during acute and convalescent COVID-19 were collected in the United States, Italy and Spain.

Profiling relied on immunoSEQ multiplex PCR, and the TCRdb table lists in-frame clones only, not all of them. The data contain over 130,000 clones, 84% of them singletons. The CDR3 is made up of 11 amino acids. Trimming at V came to 8 bases and at J to 7 bases, leaving 3 bases not matched to a gene. CDR1 and CDR2 (germline): LGHDT, YNNKEL (reference sequence). There are a few counts of this clone. The origin of this receptor is a man younger than 40 with COVID-19, enrolled during active disease. Sequenced sample: peripheral blood. The chain links TRBV3-1 (or the pseudogene TRBV3-2) to TRBJ1-1; 8 bases match TRBD1. CDR3 in DNA: TGTGCCAGCGGACAGGGCCTTGAAGCTTTCTTT. As protein: CASGQGLEAFF.